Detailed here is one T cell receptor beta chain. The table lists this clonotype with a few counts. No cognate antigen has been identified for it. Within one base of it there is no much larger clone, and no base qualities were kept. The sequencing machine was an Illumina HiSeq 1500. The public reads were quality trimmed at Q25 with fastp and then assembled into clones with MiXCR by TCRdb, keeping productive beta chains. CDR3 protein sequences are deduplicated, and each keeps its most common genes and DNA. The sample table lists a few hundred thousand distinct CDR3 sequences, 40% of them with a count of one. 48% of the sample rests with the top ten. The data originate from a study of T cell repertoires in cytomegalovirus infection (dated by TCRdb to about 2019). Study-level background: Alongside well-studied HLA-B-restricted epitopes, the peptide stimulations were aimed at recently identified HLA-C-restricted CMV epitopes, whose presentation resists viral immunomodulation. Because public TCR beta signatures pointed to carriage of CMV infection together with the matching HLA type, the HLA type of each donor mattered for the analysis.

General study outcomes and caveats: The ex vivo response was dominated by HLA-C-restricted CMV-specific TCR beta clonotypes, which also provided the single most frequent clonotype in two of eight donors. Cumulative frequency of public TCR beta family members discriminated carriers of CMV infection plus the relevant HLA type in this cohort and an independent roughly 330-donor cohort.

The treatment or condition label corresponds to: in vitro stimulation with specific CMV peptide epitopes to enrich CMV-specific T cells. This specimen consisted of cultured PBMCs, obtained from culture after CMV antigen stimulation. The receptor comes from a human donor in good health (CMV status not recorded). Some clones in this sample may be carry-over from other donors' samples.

The CDR3 in this case is CASSLVTTSGMAQYF. The nucleotide sequence reads TGTGCCAGCAGCTTAGTAACGACATCAGGAATGGCGCAGTATTTT. The chain was built from TRBV7-2 and TRBJ2-3; the D gene lacks a confident call. The V and J ends are trimmed by 1 base and 10 bases, leaving 18 bases between them. The CDR3 holds 15 amino acids from the cysteine to the phenylalanine. The read is trimmed to its CDR3 DNA, 45 bases read in frame from base 1. CDR1 and CDR2, per the germline V gene, are SGHTA and FQGNSA.